This T cell receptor beta chain was obtained from a study of T cell repertoires in cytomegalovirus infection. Study in general: Public TCR beta signature analysis indicated the presence of both CMV infection and matching HLA type.

Germline V gene sequence: CDR1 SGHVS, CDR2 FQNEAQ. Trimming left V 0 bases short and J 4 bases short, with 3 bases between. This CDR3 has 13 residues. TCRdb re-derived calls from the reads in MiXCR, one entry per CDR3 protein. The data show some 180,000 distinct CDR3 sequences, about a sixth seen once. Points from the study as a whole: Across the ex vivo response, the dominant clonotypes were HLA-C-restricted CMV-specific TCR beta clonotypes.

This clonotype was seen many times. Its antigen is currently unknown. The clonotype originates from a human donor in good health (CMV status not recorded). Some clones in this sample may be carry-over from other donors' samples. The chain carries TRBV7-8 and TRBJ2-2, with D hard to call. The sequenced material came from CD8+ T cells from PBMCs. The CDR3 DNA follows: TGTGCCAGCAGCTTAGCGGGCACCGGGGAGCTGTTTTTT. Its protein product is CASSLAGTGELFF.